What follows are 4 T cell receptor beta chains derived from one specimen sequenced in a study of STAT5B mutations in CD4+ large granular lymphocyte leukemia. Assay used: immunoSEQ multiplex PCR; TCRdb lists only in-frame clones, some missing. Counted here are about 36,000 clones, around 80% occurring once; the ten biggest clones make up about 2.3%. The sample was CD4+ T cells from blood buffy coats. The receptor source for this set is a human donor in good health.

This clone was seen a handful of times. J is TRBJ1-2 and V is TRBV9; D not resolved. Deletions cut 0 bases from V and 1 base from J, with 13 bases between. The CDR3 contains 16 residues. Germline V gives CDR1 SGDLS, CDR2 YYNGEE. The CDR3 DNA reads as TGTGCCAGCAGCGTAGGGTTGCTGGAACTTAACTATGGCTACACCTTC. This gives the protein CASSVGLLELNYGYTF. Filled out from reference TRBV9 and TRBJ1-2, the complete variable domain reads DSGVTQTPKHLITATGQRVTLRCSPRSGDLSVYWYQQSLDQGLQFLIQYYNGEERAKGNILERFSAQQFPDLHSELNLSSLELGDSALYFCASSVGLLELNYGYTFGSGTRLTVV.

The chain recombines TRBV23-1 with TRBJ2-7; TRBD1 matches 9 bases. TRBV23-1 is designated an ORF whose function remains uncertain. V lost 11 bases to trimming and J lost 1 base; unmatched junction nucleotides: 6. CDR3 length equals 13 residues. The CDR3 loop is CAPGQGWSYEQYF. The DNA of the CDR3 is TGCGCCCCCGGACAGGGGTGGTCCTACGAGCAGTACTTC.

This clone has more than one count but fewer than ten. The rearrangement uses TRBV5-6 and TRBJ1-1; 7 nucleotides agree with TRBD1. The CDR3 has 17 residues. Germline V gene sequence: CDR1 SGHDT, CDR2 YYEEEE. V was clipped by 2 bases and J by 0 bases; unmatched bases: 10. The CDR3 nucleotides are TGTGCCAGCAGCTTCTCGATGGACAGGAGCATGAACACTGAAGCTTTCTTT. Protein: CASSFSMDRSMNTEAFF. The full variable domain, completed using reference TRBV5-6 and TRBJ1-1, is DAGVTQSPTHLIKTRGQQVTLRCSPKSGHDTVSWYQQALGQGPQFIFQYYEEEERQRGNFPDRFSGHQFPNYSSELNVNALLLGDSALYLCASSFSMDRSMNTEAFFGQGTRLTVV.

This clone came up once. The chain links TRBV5-4 to TRBJ1-1, with D unresolved. Germline loops: CDR1 SGHNT, CDR2 YYREEE (reference sequence). V was trimmed by 4 bases and J by 0 bases, leaving 10 bases between them. CDR3 length equals 14 residues. The CDR3 bases are TGTGCCAGCAGCAGAAGGACGGTGAACACTGAAGCTTTCTTT. It specifies CASSRRTVNTEAFF.